Each of the 7 T cell receptor beta chains below was sequenced from the same sample in a study of T cell changes during pregnancy in multiple sclerosis. Clones were read by immunoSEQ multiplex PCR, and TCRdb kept only the in-frame ones, dropping some. This sample has 70,000 to 90,000 clones; roughly 95% occur once, and the top ten carry 0.75%. The source was peripheral blood, collected in the second trimester of pregnancy. The receptors were gathered from a female donor in good health, enrolled as a control in a pregnancy study.

V and J are TRBV5-6 and TRBJ1-3, with D uncertain. Germline CDR1 is SGHDT and CDR2 is YYEEEE. Trimming took 6 bases from V and 7 from J, leaving 14 bases between them. The CDR3 consists of 13 residues. As DNA, the CDR3 is TGTGCCAGCACCAATGGGTTCGGGAACACCATATATTTT. Translated, it gives CASTNGFGNTIYF. Looking up the rest from reference TRBV5-6 and TRBJ1-3 gives the full variable domain: DAGVTQSPTHLIKTRGQQVTLRCSPKSGHDTVSWYQQALGQGPQFIFQYYEEEERQRGNFPDRFSGHQFPNYSSELNVNALLLGDSALYLCASTNGFGNTIYFGEGSWLTVV.

The CDR3 spells CASNRGRAYNEQFF. The CDR3 DNA follows: TGCGCCAGCAATAGGGGGCGAGCCTACAATGAGCAGTTCTTC. V is TRBV5-1 and J is TRBJ2-1; 7 bases map to TRBD1. This CDR3 spans 14 amino acids. The germline V gene encodes CDR1 SGHRS and CDR2 YFSETQ. V was pared by 6 bases and J by 2 bases, with 5 bases of the junction left unmatched.

The V gene is TRBV7-2, the J gene TRBJ2-7; TRBD2 agrees at 9 bases. Germline values: CDR1 SGHTA, CDR2 FQGNSA. The CDR3 spans 16 residues. Trimming cost V 4 bases and J 3 bases; bases outside gene matches: 10. CDR3: CASSSDLAGSYYEQYF. The CDR3 DNA sequence: TGTGCCAGCAGCTCCGACCTAGCGGGGTCTTACTACGAGCAGTACTTC. The full variable domain, in which reference TRBV7-2 and TRBJ2-7 provide the parts outside the CDR3, is GAGVSQSPSNKVTEKGKDVELRCDPISGHTALYWYRQSLGQGLEFLIYFQGNSAPDKSGLPSDRFSAERTGGSVSTLTIQRTQQEDSAVYLCASSSDLAGSYYEQYFGPGTRLTVT.

This chain joins TRBV5-1 and TRBJ2-5; 7 positions agree with TRBD2. From germline, CDR1 is SGHRS and CDR2 YFSETQ. V shed 0 bases, J shed 4 bases, and the junction held 3 bases outside the gene matches. This CDR3 comprises 14 residues. Here the CDR3 DNA reads TGCGCCAGCAGCTTGGCCACGGGGGGAGAGACCCAGTACTTC. This encodes CASSLATGGETQYF.

The chain joins TRBV4-1 to TRBJ1-4; 8 bases fit TRBD1. The germline CDR1 and CDR2 sequences are MGHRA and YSYEKL. The CDR3 runs to 15 residues. The trim removed 3 bases at V and 2 bases at J, leaving 2 bases unmatched. CDR3 in amino acids: CASSHTGGTNEKLFF. As DNA, the CDR3 is TGCGCCAGCAGCCATACAGGGGGGACTAATGAAAAACTGTTTTTT.

The chain combines TRBV6-5 with TRBJ1-2; D is possibly TRBD1 (6 bases). The CDR3 consists of 15 residues. Trimming pared 6 bases from V and 6 bases from J, leaving 20 bases between. CDR1 and CDR2 from the germline V gene are MNHEY and SVGAGI. In nucleotides, the CDR3 is TGTGCCAGCAGATTCACAGGGATTAGGAGCCATGGCTACACCTTC. This sequence encodes CASRFTGIRSHGYTF.

The chain carries TRBV7-8 and TRBJ1-6; D is uncertain. The length of the CDR3 is 15 residues. Germline V lookup: CDR1 SGHVS, CDR2 FQNEAQ. V was trimmed by 1 base and J by 6 bases, leaving 10 bases between them. The CDR3: CASSLEVQVNSPLHF. The CDR3 region has the DNA TGTGCCAGCAGCTTAGAGGTCCAGGTTAATTCACCCCTCCACTTT.